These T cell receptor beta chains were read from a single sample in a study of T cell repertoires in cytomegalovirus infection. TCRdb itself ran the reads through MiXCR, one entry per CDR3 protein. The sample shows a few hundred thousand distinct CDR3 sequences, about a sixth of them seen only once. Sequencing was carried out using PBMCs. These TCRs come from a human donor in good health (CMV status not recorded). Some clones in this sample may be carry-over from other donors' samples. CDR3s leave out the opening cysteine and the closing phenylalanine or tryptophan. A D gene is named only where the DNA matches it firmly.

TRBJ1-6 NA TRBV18 ASSLHPGLSSPLH
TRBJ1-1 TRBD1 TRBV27 ASSSLTGDLTEAF
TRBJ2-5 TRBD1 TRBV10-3 AISAGTVTPQETQY
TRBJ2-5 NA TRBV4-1 ASSQVGTSQETQY
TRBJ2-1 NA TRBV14 ASSKSRYNEQF
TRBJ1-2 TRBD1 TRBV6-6 AGRTGTKANYGYT
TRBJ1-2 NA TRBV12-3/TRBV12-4 ASSPQRAHYGYT
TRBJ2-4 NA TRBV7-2 ASSPGGAGNIQY
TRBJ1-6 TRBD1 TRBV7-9 ASSRGQGGNSPLH
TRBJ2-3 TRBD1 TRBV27 ASSLGQGYDTQY
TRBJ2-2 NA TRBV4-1 ASVVARDDDQGANTGELF
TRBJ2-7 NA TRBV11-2 ASSSTTRPYEQY
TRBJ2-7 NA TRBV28 ASSFGQGGYEQY
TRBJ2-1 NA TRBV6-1 ASRLTTTGSSGDEQF
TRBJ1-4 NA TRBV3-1 ASSQAPGDGVEKLF
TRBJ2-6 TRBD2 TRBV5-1 ASSPGLAGAGANVLT
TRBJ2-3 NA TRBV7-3 ASSQYGAVSTDTQY
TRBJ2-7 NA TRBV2 ASSEDYYEQY
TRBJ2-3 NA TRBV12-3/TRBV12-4 ASSLGRGSRDTQY
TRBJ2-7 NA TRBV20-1 SAKLDTYEQY
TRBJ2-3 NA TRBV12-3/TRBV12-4 ASSPSGSTDTQY
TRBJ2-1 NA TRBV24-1 ATSDADGSSYNEQF
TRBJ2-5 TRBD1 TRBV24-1 ATSVGQAQETQY
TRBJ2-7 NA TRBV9 ASSVDLGDRGEQY
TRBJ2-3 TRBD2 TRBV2 ASSVLRAGEDTQY
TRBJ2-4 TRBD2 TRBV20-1 SARSPGGNIQY
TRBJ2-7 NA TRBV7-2 ASSSDPGAYEQY
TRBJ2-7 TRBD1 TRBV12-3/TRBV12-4 ASTASDRGSSYEQY
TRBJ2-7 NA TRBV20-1 SARDSRGVDEQY
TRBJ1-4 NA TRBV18 ASSPRGAIEKLF
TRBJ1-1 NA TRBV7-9 ASSLTEANTEAF
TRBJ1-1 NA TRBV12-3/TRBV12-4 ASSLGTEDTEAF